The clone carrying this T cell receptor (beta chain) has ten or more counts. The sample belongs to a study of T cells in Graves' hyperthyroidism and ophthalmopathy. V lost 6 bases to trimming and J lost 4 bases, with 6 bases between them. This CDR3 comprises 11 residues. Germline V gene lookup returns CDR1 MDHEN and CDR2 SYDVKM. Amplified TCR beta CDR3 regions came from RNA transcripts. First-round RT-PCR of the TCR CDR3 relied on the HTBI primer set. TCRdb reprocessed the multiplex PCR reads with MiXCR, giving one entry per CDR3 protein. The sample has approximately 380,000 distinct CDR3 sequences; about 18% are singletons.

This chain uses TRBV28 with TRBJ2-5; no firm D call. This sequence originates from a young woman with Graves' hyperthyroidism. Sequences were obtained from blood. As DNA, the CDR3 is TGTGCCAGCAGCCAAACAGAGACCCAGTACTTC. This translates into CASSQTETQYF.